The 6 T cell receptor beta chains given below trace back to one sample, sequenced in a study of T cells in Graves' hyperthyroidism and ophthalmopathy. RNA transcripts provided the source from which TCR beta CDR3 regions were amplified. During a first-round RT-PCR of the TCR CDR3, the HTBI primer set was used. One entry per CDR3 protein results from TCRdb running MiXCR on the multiplex PCR reads. The table includes around 450,000 distinct CDR3 sequences, around 14% detected once. The specimen sequenced was blood. The origin of the receptors is a woman under 30 with Graves' hyperthyroidism.

V usage is TRBV6-4 and J usage is TRBJ2-7, with TRBD2 matching over 11 bases. CDR3 length: 17 residues. The germline gives CDR1 MRHNA, CDR2 SNTAGT. The J segment lost 2 bases and the V segment lost 8 bases, leaving 14 bases of the junction unmatched. The DNA of the CDR3 is TGTGCCAGCTCCACTAGCGGGAGTTACCCCCCTACCTACGAGCAGTACTTC. Protein product: CASSTSGSYPPTYEQYF.

This clonotype has a count of ten or more. The chain has TRBV30 and TRBJ2-5; no firm D call. Trimming pared 1 base from V and 2 bases from J, leaving 8 bases between. CDR1 and CDR2 from the germline V gene are GTSNPN and SVGIG (reference sequence). The CDR3 is 13 amino acids. The CDR3 reads CAWSGISQETQYF. The CDR3 bases are TGTGCCTGGAGTGGCATCTCTCAAGAGACCCAGTACTTC.

The count of this clonotype is one. The V call is TRBV20-1, the J call TRBJ2-1; 12 bases are a match to TRBD2. CDR1 and CDR2 (germline): DFQATT, SNEGSKA (reference sequence). This CDR3 is 16 amino acids long. The J segment lost 12 bases and the V segment lost 0 bases, leaving 12 bases of the junction unmatched. Here the CDR3 DNA reads TGCAGTGCTAGAGATCCCCTAGCGGGGGGGCAATCCACGCAGTTCTTC. Amino acid sequence: CSARDPLAGGQSTQFF.

This clonotype was seen ten or more times. The gene calls are TRBV2 and TRBJ2-7; 12 nucleotides line up with TRBD2. The CDR3 has 13 residues. With 8 bases clipped from V and 3 bases from J, the junction kept 2 bases outside the gene matches. Per germline, CDR1 SNHLY and CDR2 FYNNEI. CDR3 sequence: CASEGLAGYEQYF. The CDR3 nucleotides read TGTGCCAGCGAGGGACTAGCGGGCTACGAGCAGTACTTC. The full variable domain, completed using reference TRBV2 and TRBJ2-7, is EPEVTQTPSHQVTQMGQEVILRCVPISNHLYFYWYRQILGQKVEFLVSFYNNEISEKSEIFDDQFSVERPDGSNFTLKIRSTKLEDSAMYFCASEGLAGYEQYFGPGTRLTVT.

As regards this clonotype: Possible read error: a much larger clone is one base away. Here the CDR3 reads CASSPWKTDTQHF. CDR3 in DNA: TGTGCCAGCTCACCATGGAAAACAGATACGCAGCATTTT. This rearrangement joins TRBV18 to TRBJ2-3; D not resolved. TRBJ1-5 explains the end of the DNA better; the J call may be wrong. Per the germline V gene, CDR1 is KGHSH and CDR2 is LQKENI. There are 13 residues in the CDR3.

This clonotype was counted only a few times. As DNA, the CDR3 is TGCAGTGCTAGATGGGGACTAGCGGGAGGGCCGGGAGATACGCAGTATTTT. Translating it yields CSARWGLAGGPGDTQYF. The J gene is TRBJ2-3, the V gene TRBV20-1, with 16 bases matching TRBD2. The CDR3 is 17 residues long. Looked up from germline, CDR1 is DFQATT and CDR2 is SNEGSKA (reference sequence). The trim removed 2 bases at V and 5 bases at J, leaving 7 bases unmatched.